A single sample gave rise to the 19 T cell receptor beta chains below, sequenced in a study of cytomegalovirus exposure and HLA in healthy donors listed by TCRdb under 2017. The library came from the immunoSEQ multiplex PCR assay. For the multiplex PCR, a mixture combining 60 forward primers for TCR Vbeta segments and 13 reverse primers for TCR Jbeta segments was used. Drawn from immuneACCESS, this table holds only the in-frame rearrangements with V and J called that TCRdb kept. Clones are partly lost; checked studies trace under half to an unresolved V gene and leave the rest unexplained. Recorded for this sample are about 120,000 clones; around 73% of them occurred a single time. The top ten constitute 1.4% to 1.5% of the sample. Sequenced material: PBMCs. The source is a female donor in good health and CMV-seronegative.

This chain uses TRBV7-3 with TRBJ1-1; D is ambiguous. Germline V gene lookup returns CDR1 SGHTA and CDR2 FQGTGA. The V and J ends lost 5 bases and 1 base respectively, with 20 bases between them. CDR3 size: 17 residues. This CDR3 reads CASSRPKETPQNTEAFF. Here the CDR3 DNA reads TGTGCCAGCAGCCGACCGAAAGAGACACCTCAGAACACTGAAGCTTTCTTT. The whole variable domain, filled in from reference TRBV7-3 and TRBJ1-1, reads GAGVSQTPSNKVTEKGKYVELRCDPISGHTALYWYRQSLGQGPEFLIYFQGTGAADDSGLPNDRFFAVRPEGSVSTLKIQRTERGDSAVYLCASSRPKETPQNTEAFFGQGTRLTVV.

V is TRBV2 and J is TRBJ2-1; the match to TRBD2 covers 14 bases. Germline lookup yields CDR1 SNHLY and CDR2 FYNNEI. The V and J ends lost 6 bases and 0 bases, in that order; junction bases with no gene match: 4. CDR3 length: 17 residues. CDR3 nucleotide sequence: TGTGCCAGCAGCCGACTAGCGGGAGGGAGCTCCTACAATGAGCAGTTCTTC. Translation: CASSRLAGGSSYNEQFF.

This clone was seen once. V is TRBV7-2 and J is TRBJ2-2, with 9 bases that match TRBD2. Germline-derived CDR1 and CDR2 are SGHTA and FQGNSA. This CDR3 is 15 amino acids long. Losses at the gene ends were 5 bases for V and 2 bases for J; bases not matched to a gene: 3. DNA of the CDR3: TGTGCCAGCAGCCGGACTAGCGCAAACACCGGGGAGCTGTTTTTT. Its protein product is CASSRTSANTGELFF.

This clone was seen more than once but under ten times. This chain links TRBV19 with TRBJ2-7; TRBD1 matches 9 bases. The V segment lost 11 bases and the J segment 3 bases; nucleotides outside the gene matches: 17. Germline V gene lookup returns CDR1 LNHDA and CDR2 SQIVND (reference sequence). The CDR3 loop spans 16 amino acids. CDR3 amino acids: CASRQTAGQGIYEQYF. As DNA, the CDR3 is TGTGCCTCCCGTCAAACGGCGGGACAGGGAATCTACGAGCAGTACTTC.

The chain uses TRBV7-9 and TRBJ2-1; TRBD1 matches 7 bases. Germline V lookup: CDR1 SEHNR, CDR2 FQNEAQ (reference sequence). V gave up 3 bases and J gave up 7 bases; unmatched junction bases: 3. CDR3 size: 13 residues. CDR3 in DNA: TGTGCCAGCAGCTTTCCCAGGGGGAATGAGCAGTTCTTC. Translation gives CASSFPRGNEQFF.

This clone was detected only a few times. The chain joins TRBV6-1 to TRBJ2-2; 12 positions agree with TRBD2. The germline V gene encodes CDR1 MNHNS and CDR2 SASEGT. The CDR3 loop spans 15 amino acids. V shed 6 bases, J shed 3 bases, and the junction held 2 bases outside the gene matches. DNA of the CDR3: TGTGCCAGCAGGGGGACTAGCGGGCACACCGGGGAGCTGTTTTTT. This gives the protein CASRGTSGHTGELFF.

This chain's CDR3 is CASSIQGSTEAFF. The CDR3 DNA sequence: TGTGCCAGCAGCATCCAGGGGAGCACTGAAGCTTTCTTT. This chain uses TRBV9 with TRBJ1-1, with D possibly being TRBD1 (6 bases). V was pared by 4 bases and J by 4 bases, with 11 bases between. Germline lookup yields CDR1 SGDLS and CDR2 YYNGEE. The CDR3 runs to 13 residues.

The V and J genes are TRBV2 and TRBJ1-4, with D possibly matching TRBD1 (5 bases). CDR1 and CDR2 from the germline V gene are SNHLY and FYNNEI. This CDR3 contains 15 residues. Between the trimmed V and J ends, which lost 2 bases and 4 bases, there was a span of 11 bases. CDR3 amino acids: CASSEQGLGNEKLFF. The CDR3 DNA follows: TGTGCCAGCAGTGAACAGGGCCTAGGTAATGAAAAACTGTTTTTT.

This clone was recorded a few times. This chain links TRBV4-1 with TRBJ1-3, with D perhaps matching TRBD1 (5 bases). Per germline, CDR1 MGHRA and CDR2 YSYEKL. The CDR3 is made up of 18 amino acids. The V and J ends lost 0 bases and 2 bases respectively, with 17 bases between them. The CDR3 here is CASSQDEAWQGTGNTIYF. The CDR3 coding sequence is TGCGCCAGCAGCCAAGATGAAGCGTGGCAGGGCACTGGAAACACCATATATTTT.

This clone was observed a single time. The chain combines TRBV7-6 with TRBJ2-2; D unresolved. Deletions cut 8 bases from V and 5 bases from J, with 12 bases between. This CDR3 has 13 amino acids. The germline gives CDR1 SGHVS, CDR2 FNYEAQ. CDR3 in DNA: TGTGCCAGCGGCGTCGAGGTAACCGGGGAGCTGTTTTTT. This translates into CASGVEVTGELFF.

Here the CDR3 reads CATSSGSGGEQFF. The CDR3 nucleotides are TGTGCCACATCCTCAGGGTCGGGGGGTGAGCAGTTCTTC. J is TRBJ2-1 and V is TRBV19; 7 bases are a match to TRBD2. Germline CDR1 reads LNHDA; CDR2 reads SQIVND (reference sequence). This CDR3 has 13 amino acids. The ends lost 10 bases at V and 9 bases at J; junction bases unmatched: 12. Combining the CDR3 with reference TRBV19 and TRBJ2-1 gives the whole variable domain DGGITQSPKYLFRKEGQNVTLSCEQNLNHDAMYWYRQDPGQGLRLIYYSQIVNDFQKGDIAEGYSVSREKKESFPLTVTSAQKNPTAFYLCATSSGSGGEQFFGPGTRLTVL.

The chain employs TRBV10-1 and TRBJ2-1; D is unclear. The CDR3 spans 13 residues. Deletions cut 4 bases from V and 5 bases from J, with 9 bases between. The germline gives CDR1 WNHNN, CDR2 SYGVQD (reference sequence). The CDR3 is CASSGAGNNEQFF. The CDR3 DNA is TGCGCCAGCAGTGGGGCAGGCAACAATGAGCAGTTCTTC.

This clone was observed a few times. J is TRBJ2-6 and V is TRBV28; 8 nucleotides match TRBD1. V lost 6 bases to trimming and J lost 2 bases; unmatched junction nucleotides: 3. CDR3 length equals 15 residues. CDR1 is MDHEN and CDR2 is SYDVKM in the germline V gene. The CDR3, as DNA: TGTGCCAGCAGGCCGACAGGGGCTGGGGCCAACGTCCTGACTTTC. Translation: CASRPTGAGANVLTF.

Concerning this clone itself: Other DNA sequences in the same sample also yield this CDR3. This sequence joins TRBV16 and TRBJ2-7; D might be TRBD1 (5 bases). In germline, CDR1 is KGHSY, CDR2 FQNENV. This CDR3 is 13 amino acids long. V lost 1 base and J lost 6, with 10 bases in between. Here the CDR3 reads CASSQWQGTEQYF. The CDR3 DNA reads TGTGCCAGCAGCCAATGGCAGGGAACCGAGCAGTACTTC.

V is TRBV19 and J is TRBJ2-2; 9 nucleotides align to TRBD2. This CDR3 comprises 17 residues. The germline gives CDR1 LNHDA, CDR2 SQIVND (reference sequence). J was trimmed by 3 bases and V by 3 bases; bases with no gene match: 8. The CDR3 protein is CASSIHLAGEDTGELFF. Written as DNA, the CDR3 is TGTGCCAGTAGTATCCATTTAGCGGGAGAGGACACCGGGGAGCTGTTTTTT.

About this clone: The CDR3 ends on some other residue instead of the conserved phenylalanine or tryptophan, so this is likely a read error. The CDR3 coding sequence is TGTGCCAGCAGTGTCCGTACGTATAGCAATCAGCCCCAGCATCTT. Amino acids: CASSVRTYSNQPQHL. The chain has TRBV2 and TRBJ1-5; no clear D. This CDR3 has 15 residues. The V and J ends lost 4 bases and 0 bases respectively, with 10 bases between them. Germline values: CDR1 SNHLY, CDR2 FYNNEI.

The CDR3 DNA follows: TGTGCCAGCAGCGTAAGGGGACAGGGGGCAGGGGAGCTGTTTTTT. It encodes CASSVRGQGAGELFF. The chain combines TRBV9 with TRBJ2-2; TRBD1 aligns across 12 bases. Germline lookup yields CDR1 SGDLS and CDR2 YYNGEE. CDR3 size: 15 residues. Germline trimming cut 1 base from V and 8 bases from J; bases unmatched to any gene: 3. Together with reference TRBV9 and TRBJ2-2, the CDR3 gives the full variable domain: DSGVTQTPKHLITATGQRVTLRCSPRSGDLSVYWYQQSLDQGLQFLIQYYNGEERAKGNILERFSAQQFPDLHSELNLSSLELGDSALYFCASSVRGQGAGELFFGEGSRLTVL.

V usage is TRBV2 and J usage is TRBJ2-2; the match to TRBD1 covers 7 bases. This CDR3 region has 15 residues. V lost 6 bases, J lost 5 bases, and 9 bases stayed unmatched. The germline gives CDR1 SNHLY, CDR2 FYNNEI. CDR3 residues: CASSLRTGGTGELFF. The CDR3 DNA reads TGTGCCAGCAGCTTAAGGACAGGTGGGACCGGGGAGCTGTTTTTT.

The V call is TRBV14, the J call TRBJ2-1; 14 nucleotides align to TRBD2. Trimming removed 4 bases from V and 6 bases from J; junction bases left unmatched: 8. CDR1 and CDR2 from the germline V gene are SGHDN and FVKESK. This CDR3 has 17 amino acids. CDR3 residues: CASSLGTSGRRLNEQFF. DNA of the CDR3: TGTGCCAGCAGCCTTGGGACTAGCGGGAGACGTCTCAATGAGCAGTTCTTC.